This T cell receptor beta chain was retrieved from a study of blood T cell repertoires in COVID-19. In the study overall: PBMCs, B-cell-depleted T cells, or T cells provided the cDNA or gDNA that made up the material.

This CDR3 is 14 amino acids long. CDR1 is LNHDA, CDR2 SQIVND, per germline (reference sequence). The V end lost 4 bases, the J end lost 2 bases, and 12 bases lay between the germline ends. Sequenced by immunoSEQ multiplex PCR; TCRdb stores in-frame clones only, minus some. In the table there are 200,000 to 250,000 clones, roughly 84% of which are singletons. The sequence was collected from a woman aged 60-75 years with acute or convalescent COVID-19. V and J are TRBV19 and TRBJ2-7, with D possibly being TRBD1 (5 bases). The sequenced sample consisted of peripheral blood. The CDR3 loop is CASSTTDRAYEQYF. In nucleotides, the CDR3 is TGTGCCAGTAGTACTACCGACAGAGCCTACGAGCAGTACTTC. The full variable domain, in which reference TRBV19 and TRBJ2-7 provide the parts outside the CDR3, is DGGITQSPKYLFRKEGQNVTLSCEQNLNHDAMYWYRQDPGQGLRLIYYSQIVNDFQKGDIAEGYSVSREKKESFPLTVTSAQKNPTAFYLCASSTTDRAYEQYFGPGTRLTVT.